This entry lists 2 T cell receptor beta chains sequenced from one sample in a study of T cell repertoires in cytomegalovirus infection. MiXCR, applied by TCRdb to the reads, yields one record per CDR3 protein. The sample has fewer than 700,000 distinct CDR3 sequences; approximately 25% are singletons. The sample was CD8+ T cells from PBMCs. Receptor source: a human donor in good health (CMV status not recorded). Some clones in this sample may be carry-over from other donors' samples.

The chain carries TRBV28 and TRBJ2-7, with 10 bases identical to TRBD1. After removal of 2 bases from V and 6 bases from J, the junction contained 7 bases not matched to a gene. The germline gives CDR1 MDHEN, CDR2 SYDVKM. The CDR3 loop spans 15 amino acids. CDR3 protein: CASSLRTGGWFEQYV. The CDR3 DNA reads TGTGCCAGCAGTTTACGGACAGGGGGATGGTTCGAGCAGTACGTC.

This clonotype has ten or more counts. CDR3 region: CASSSIEPGQGYEQYV. CDR3 nucleotide sequence: TGTGCCAGCAGCTCTATAGAGCCGGGACAGGGTTACGAGCAGTACGTC. This sequence joins TRBV7-2 and TRBJ2-7; 9 bases are shared with TRBD1. Trimming at V came to 4 bases and at J to 4 bases, leaving 11 bases not matched to a gene. CDR3 length: 16 residues. Germline assignment: CDR1 SGHTA and CDR2 FQGNSA.